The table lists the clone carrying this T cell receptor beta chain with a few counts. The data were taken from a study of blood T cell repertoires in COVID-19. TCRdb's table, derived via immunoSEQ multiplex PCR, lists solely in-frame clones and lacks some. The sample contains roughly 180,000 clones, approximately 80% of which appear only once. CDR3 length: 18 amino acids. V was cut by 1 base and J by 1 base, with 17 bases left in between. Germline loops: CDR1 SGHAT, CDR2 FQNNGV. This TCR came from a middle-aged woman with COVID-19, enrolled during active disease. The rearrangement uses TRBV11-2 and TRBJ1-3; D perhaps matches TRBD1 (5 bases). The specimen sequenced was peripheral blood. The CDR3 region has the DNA TGTGCCAGCAGCTTAGGTGTGTGGGGCAGCCTTTCTGGAAACACCATATATTTT. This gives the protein CASSLGVWGSLSGNTIYF. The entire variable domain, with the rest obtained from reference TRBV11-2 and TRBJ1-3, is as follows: EAGVAQSPRYKIIEKRQSVAFWCNPISGHATLYWYQQILGQGPKLLIQFQNNGVVDDSQLPKDRFSAERLKGVDSTLKIQPAKLEDSAVYLCASSLGVWGSLSGNTIYFGEGSWLTVV.